The rows below give T cell receptor beta chains drawn from one sample of a study of blood T cell repertoires in COVID-19. TCRdb keeps only in-frame clones here, not all; method: immunoSEQ multiplex PCR. The sample has a few hundred thousand clones, approximately 85% seen once. Sequenced sample: PBMCs or T cells enriched from blood (not recorded which). These receptors were obtained from a woman aged 45 to 65 who had recovered from COVID-19. Each CDR3 is given with its conserved first and last residue. The D gene is left open where the match is weak. Size is stated for part of the rows, as once, few or many counts, or as a class when the clone is expanded.

clone size: .
V gene: TRBV7-9
J gene: TRBJ2-5
D gene: TRBD2
CDR3 protein: CASSLKTGGETQYF
CDR3 DNA: TGTGCCAGCAGCCTAAAGACGGGAGGAGAGACCCAGTACTTC

clone size: .
V gene: TRBV3-1/TRBV3-2
J gene: TRBJ2-3
D gene: .
CDR3 protein: CASSLRTTNTDTQYF
CDR3 DNA: TGTGCCAGCAGCCTAAGGACTACTAACACAGATACGCAGTATTTT

clone size: few
V gene: TRBV28
J gene: TRBJ1-2
D gene: TRBD1
CDR3 protein: CASLQLRQGLGYGYTF
CDR3 DNA: TGTGCCAGCCTACAGCTAAGACAGGGATTGGGCTATGGCTACACCTTC

clone size: .
V gene: TRBV20-1
J gene: TRBJ2-7
D gene: TRBD1
CDR3 protein: CVTGGSYEQYF
CDR3 DNA: TGCGTCACAGGGGGCAGCTACGAGCAGTACTTC

clone size: .
V gene: TRBV7-9
J gene: TRBJ1-6
D gene: TRBD1
CDR3 protein: CASSFYRDRYNSPLHF
CDR3 DNA: TGTGCCAGCAGCTTTTATCGGGACAGATATAATTCACCCCTCCACTTT

clone size: .
V gene: TRBV11-2
J gene: TRBJ2-3
D gene: .
CDR3 protein: CASSLGAGATDTQYF
CDR3 DNA: TGTGCCAGCAGCTTAGGGGCAGGGGCCACAGATACGCAGTATTTT

clone size: .
V gene: TRBV24-1
J gene: TRBJ1-5
D gene: .
CDR3 protein: CATSDGARGTNQPQHF
CDR3 DNA: TGTGCCACCAGTGATGGGGCACGTGGAACCAATCAGCCCCAGCATTTT

clone size: .
V gene: TRBV28
J gene: TRBJ2-7
D gene: TRBD1
CDR3 protein: CASSVLQGAYEQYF
CDR3 DNA: TGTGCCAGCAGTGTCCTACAGGGGGCCTACGAGCAGTACTTC

clone size: .
V gene: TRBV6-5
J gene: TRBJ1-1
D gene: .
CDR3 protein: CASSTQVRTEAFF
CDR3 DNA: TGTGCCAGCAGTACACAGGTGCGAACTGAAGCTTTCTTT

clone size: .
V gene: TRBV3-1/TRBV3-2
J gene: TRBJ2-1
D gene: TRBD2
CDR3 protein: CASSQVRTSVYNEQFF
CDR3 DNA: TGTGCCAGCAGCCAAGTCCGGACTAGCGTATACAATGAGCAGTTCTTC

clone size: few
V gene: TRBV2
J gene: TRBJ1-6
D gene: .
CDR3 protein: CASSFQGANSPLHF
CDR3 DNA: TGTGCCAGCAGCTTCCAGGGCGCAAATTCACCCCTCCACTTT

clone size: few
V gene: TRBV3-1/TRBV3-2
J gene: TRBJ2-3
D gene: .
CDR3 protein: CASSQRAGRTDTQYF
CDR3 DNA: TGTGCCAGCAGCCAGAGGGCGGGGCGCACAGATACGCAGTATTTT

clone size: .
V gene: TRBV5-4
J gene: TRBJ2-7
D gene: .
CDR3 protein: CASSLGGDVYEQYF
CDR3 DNA: TGTGCCAGCAGCTTGGGCGGGGACGTCTACGAGCAGTACTTC

clone size: .
V gene: TRBV6-1
J gene: TRBJ1-1
D gene: TRBD1
CDR3 protein: CASSDRGRTEAFF
CDR3 DNA: TGTGCCAGCAGTGACAGGGGGCGAACTGAAGCTTTCTTT

clone size: .
V gene: TRBV5-4
J gene: TRBJ2-7
D gene: .
CDR3 protein: CAILEPATYEQYF
CDR3 DNA: TGTGCCATTCTAGAACCAGCTACCTACGAGCAGTACTTC

clone size: once
V gene: TRBV5-4
J gene: TRBJ2-2
D gene: TRBD1
CDR3 protein: CASSWTGTGELFF
CDR3 DNA: TGTGCCAGCAGCTGGACAGGCACCGGGGAGCTGTTTTTT

clone size: .
V gene: TRBV19
J gene: TRBJ2-1
D gene: TRBD2
CDR3 protein: CASSEPGTSGSVKFF
CDR3 DNA: TGTGCCAGTAGTGAACCCGGGACTAGCGGGAGTGTAAAGTTCTTC

clone size: .
V gene: TRBV7-9
J gene: TRBJ1-1
D gene: .
CDR3 protein: CASSLQNTEAFF
CDR3 DNA: TGTGCCAGCAGCTTACAGAACACTGAAGCTTTCTTT

clone size: .
V gene: TRBV4-2
J gene: TRBJ2-7
D gene: TRBD2
CDR3 protein: CASSHSNTASGYEQYF
CDR3 DNA: TGTGCCAGCAGCCATAGTAATACGGCTAGCGGTTACGAGCAGTACTTC

clone size: .
V gene: TRBV27
J gene: TRBJ2-1
D gene: TRBD2
CDR3 protein: CASSLWGTRSKQFF
CDR3 DNA: TGTGCCAGCAGTTTATGGGGGACTAGGAGTAAGCAGTTCTTC

clone size: .
V gene: TRBV29-1
J gene: TRBJ1-6
D gene: TRBD1
CDR3 protein: CSVDRDRESPLHF
CDR3 DNA: TGCAGCGTTGACCGGGACAGGGAATCACCCCTCCACTTT

clone size: .
V gene: TRBV19
J gene: TRBJ2-2
D gene: .
CDR3 protein: CASSPGTGELFF
CDR3 DNA: TGTGCCAGTAGTCCCGGGACCGGGGAGCTGTTTTTT

clone size: .
V gene: TRBV4-1
J gene: TRBJ1-4
D gene: .
CDR3 protein: CASSAGGPRTNEKLFF
CDR3 DNA: TGCGCCAGCAGCGCGGGGGGGCCAAGAACTAATGAAAAACTGTTTTTT

clone size: .
V gene: TRBV28
J gene: TRBJ1-6
D gene: .
CDR3 protein: CASSGRAQYNSPLHF
CDR3 DNA: TGTGCCAGCAGTGGCAGGGCCCAATATAATTCACCCCTCCACTTT

clone size: .
V gene: TRBV18
J gene: TRBJ1-1
D gene: .
CDR3 protein: CASSPSRGIAWNTEAFF
CDR3 DNA: TGTGCCAGCTCACCTTCCAGGGGTATAGCTTGGAACACTGAAGCTTTCTTT

clone size: .
V gene: TRBV19
J gene: TRBJ2-2
D gene: .
CDR3 protein: CASSIDHTGELFF
CDR3 DNA: TGTGCCAGTAGTATAGATCATACCGGGGAGCTGTTTTTT

clone size: .
V gene: TRBV27
J gene: TRBJ2-6
D gene: .
CDR3 protein: CASRASGANVLTF
CDR3 DNA: TGTGCCAGCAGAGCATCCGGGGCCAACGTCCTGACTTTC

clone size: .
V gene: TRBV2
J gene: TRBJ2-1
D gene: .
CDR3 protein: CASSEALRVASGNNEQFF
CDR3 DNA: TGTGCCAGCAGTGAAGCGCTTCGAGTGGCCAGCGGAAACAATGAGCAGTTCTTC

clone size: .
V gene: TRBV7-3
J gene: TRBJ2-6
D gene: .
CDR3 protein: CASSLIPGALSGANVLTF
CDR3 DNA: TGTGCCAGCAGCTTAATTCCCGGAGCCTTGTCTGGGGCCAACGTCCTGACTTTC